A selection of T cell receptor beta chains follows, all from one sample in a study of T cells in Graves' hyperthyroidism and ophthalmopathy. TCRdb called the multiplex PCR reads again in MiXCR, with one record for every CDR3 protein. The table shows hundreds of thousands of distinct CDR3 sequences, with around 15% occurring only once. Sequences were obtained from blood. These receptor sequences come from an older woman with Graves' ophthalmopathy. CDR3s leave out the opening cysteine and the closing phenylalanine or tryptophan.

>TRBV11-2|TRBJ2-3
ASSLSGGAGSDTQY
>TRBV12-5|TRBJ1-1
ASGLVLGKGTEAF
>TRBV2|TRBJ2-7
ARRPPDKAYEQY
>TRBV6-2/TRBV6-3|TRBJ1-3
ASSPSGRTFGNTIY
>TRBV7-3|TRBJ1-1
ASSLRAGGKLMNTEAF
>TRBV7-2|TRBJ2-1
ASSLAVPGYEQF
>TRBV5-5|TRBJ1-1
ASSATGVNTEAF
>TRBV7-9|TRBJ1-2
ASSLNLGGYT
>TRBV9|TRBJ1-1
ASSEQVRGDYTEAF
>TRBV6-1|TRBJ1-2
ASSGQWDSYGYT
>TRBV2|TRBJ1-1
ASITSTGGTEAF
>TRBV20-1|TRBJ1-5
SARVNFWSNQPQH
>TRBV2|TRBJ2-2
ASDPVSGELF
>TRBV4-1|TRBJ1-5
ASSLEGRVGQPRH
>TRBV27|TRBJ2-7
ASSYRGGEQY
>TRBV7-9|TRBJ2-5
ASSPPVLETQH
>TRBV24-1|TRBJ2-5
ATSADGSQETQY
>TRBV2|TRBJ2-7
ASSSTGAYEQY
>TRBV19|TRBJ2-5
ASSNSARYQETQY
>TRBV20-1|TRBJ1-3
SARQGSGNTIY
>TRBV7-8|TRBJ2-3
ASSLRRGRTQY
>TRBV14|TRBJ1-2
ASSQDAGTFYGYT
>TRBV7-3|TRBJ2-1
ASSPGGIKRLNEQF